Below, 16 T cell receptor beta chains from the same sample are listed, as sequenced in a study of blood T cell repertoires in COVID-19. Using immunoSEQ multiplex PCR, the repertoire was profiled, and TCRdb retains in-frame clones only, with some absent. The sample records around 300,000 clones, approximately 88% being singletons. The source material was peripheral blood. The receptor set was obtained from a man aged 45-65 years with acute or convalescent COVID-19.

The chain couples TRBV5-4 to TRBJ2-3, with no clear D. Trimming removed 7 bases at V and 6 bases at J, with 12 bases between. This CDR3 spans 12 amino acids. Germline-derived CDR1 and CDR2 are SGHNT and YYREEE (reference sequence). Here the CDR3 DNA reads TGTGCCAGCGGGTTAGCAGACGATACGCAGTATTTT. This codes for CASGLADDTQYF. Variable domain in full (rest from reference TRBV5-4 and TRBJ2-3): ETGVTQSPTHLIKTRGQQVTLRCSSQSGHNTVSWYQQALGQGPQFIFQYYREEENGRGNFPPRFSGLQFPNYSSELNVNALELDDSALYLCASGLADDTQYFGPGTRLTVL.

The genes are TRBV2 and TRBJ2-5; D unresolved. The CDR3 sequence is 13 residues long. The germline gives CDR1 SNHLY, CDR2 FYNNEI. Trimming left V 2 bases short and J 3 bases short, with 7 bases between. The CDR3 here is CASSELGEETQYF. As DNA, the CDR3 is TGTGCCAGCAGTGAACTCGGTGAAGAGACCCAGTACTTC. The complete variable domain, with remaining parts taken from reference TRBV2 and TRBJ2-5, reads EPEVTQTPSHQVTQMGQEVILRCVPISNHLYFYWYRQILGQKVEFLVSFYNNEISEKSEIFDDQFSVERPDGSNFTLKIRSTKLEDSAMYFCASSELGEETQYFGPGTRLLVL.

For the CDR3, the DNA is TGTGCCAGCAGCTTAGCAGGGGGCCGGGGGGAGACCCAGTACTTC. The encoded protein is CASSLAGGRGETQYF. The chain employs TRBV7-8 and TRBJ2-5, with D perhaps matching TRBD1 (7 bases). Germline V lookup: CDR1 SGHVS, CDR2 FQNEAQ. V was cut by 0 bases and J by 5 bases, with 13 bases left in between. This CDR3 comprises 15 residues.

The rearrangement uses TRBV11-1 and TRBJ1-6; tentative D call: TRBD1 (6 bases). Germline CDR1 reads SGHAT; CDR2 reads FQDESV (reference sequence). V was pared by 4 bases and J by 7 bases, with 14 bases between. The CDR3 has 15 amino acids. The CDR3 region has the DNA TGTGCCAGCAGCTACCTCAGGGGCAACAATTCACCCCTCCACTTT. Amino acid sequence: CASSYLRGNNSPLHF.

The rearrangement links TRBV14 to TRBJ2-5; possibly TRBD2 for D (6 bases). V was shortened by 3 bases and J by 0 bases, with 8 bases between the two germline ends. This CDR3 has 14 amino acids. The germline V gene has CDR1 SGHDN and CDR2 FVKESK. The CDR3 loop reads CASSHRGYQETQYF. The CDR3 coding sequence is TGTGCCAGCAGCCACCGGGGGTACCAAGAGACCCAGTACTTC.

V and J are TRBV19 and TRBJ1-2, with TRBD1 as a possible D gene (5 bases). V shed 5 bases and J shed 4 bases, with 8 bases lying between them. The CDR3 consists of 12 residues. Germline lookup yields CDR1 LNHDA and CDR2 SQIVND (reference sequence). The CDR3: CASSGQGYGYTF. The DNA of the CDR3 is TGTGCCAGTAGTGGCCAGGGCTATGGCTACACCTTC.

The rearrangement uses TRBV27 and TRBJ2-1; TRBD2 aligns across 12 bases. Germline V gives CDR1 MNHEY, CDR2 SMNVEV (reference sequence). V lost 5 bases to trimming and J lost 10 bases; unmatched junction nucleotides: 12. The CDR3 sequence is 16 residues long. The CDR3 DNA reads TGTGCCAGCAGTACCCGGACTAGCGGGGCCGTCGGAGAGCAGTTCTTC. This gives the protein CASSTRTSGAVGEQFF.

The genes are TRBV4-2 and TRBJ1-6; no clear D gene. Trimming cost V 0 bases and J 1 base, with 10 bases left between them. CDR1 is LGHNA, CDR2 YNFKEQ, per germline. The CDR3 has 17 amino acids. The CDR3 nucleotides read TGTGCCAGCAGCCAAGAGCCGGAGGTTTCCTATAATTCACCCCTCCACTTT. Protein product: CASSQEPEVSYNSPLHF.

J is TRBJ1-2 and V is TRBV9; D perhaps matches TRBD1 (6 bases). Looked up from germline, CDR1 is SGDLS and CDR2 is YYNGEE. Trimming stripped 4 bases from V and 0 bases from J, with 10 bases between. The CDR3 spans 14 residues. CDR3 amino acids: CASSTGQTNYGYTF. CDR3 nucleotides: TGTGCCAGCAGCACTGGACAGACTAACTATGGCTACACCTTC.

This clone was seen a few times. The rearrangement links TRBV10-3 to TRBJ1-2, with D possibly TRBD1 on 6 matching bases. The CDR3 loop spans 17 amino acids. CDR1 and CDR2 (germline): ENHRY, SYGVKD. V lost 3 bases, J lost 2 bases, and 19 bases lay in between. CDR3 in amino acids: CAISEKGKTGDNYGYTF. CDR3 nucleotide sequence: TGTGCCATCAGTGAAAAAGGGAAGACAGGAGACAACTATGGCTACACCTTC.

The chain is built from TRBV6-6 and TRBJ1-1; weak D call: TRBD1 (6 bases). The CDR3 length is 16 residues. Germline V gene lookup returns CDR1 MNHNY and CDR2 SVGAGI (reference sequence). With 7 bases removed from V and 7 bases from J, the gap between germline ends came to 25 bases. This CDR3 is CASIPSIARGRGEAFF. The CDR3, as DNA: TGTGCCAGCATCCCGAGCATTGCCAGGGGCCGAGGTGAAGCTTTCTTT.

V gene TRBV4-1 combines with J gene TRBJ1-6; maybe TRBD1 (5 bases). The CDR3 loop spans 15 amino acids. The germline V gene encodes CDR1 MGHRA and CDR2 YSYEKL. The V end lost 1 base, the J end lost 10 bases, and 14 bases lay between the germline ends. Here the CDR3 DNA reads TGCGCCAGCAGCCAAGGGTCGGGGGTTGGATCACCCCTCCACTTT. Its protein product is CASSQGSGVGSPLHF.

The chain is built from TRBV6-6 and TRBJ1-2; D is undetermined. The CDR3 runs to 14 residues. Trimming cost V 6 bases and J 2 bases, with 13 bases left between them. Germline-derived CDR1 and CDR2 are MNHNY and SVGAGI (reference sequence). The CDR3 DNA reads as TGTGCCAGCAGCCAACACACAACGAACTATGGCTACACCTTC. Protein: CASSQHTTNYGYTF.

The chain uses TRBV6-5 and TRBJ2-5; TRBD2 aligns across 13 bases. Germline V gene data show CDR1 as MNHEY and CDR2 as SVGAGI. The V segment lost 4 bases and the J segment 4 bases; nucleotides outside the gene matches: 6. CDR3 length equals 16 residues. The CDR3 loop reads CASSSATSGGLETQYF. The CDR3 DNA sequence: TGTGCCAGCAGTTCAGCGACTAGCGGGGGGTTAGAGACCCAGTACTTC.

V and J are TRBV5-4 and TRBJ2-5; the D is unclear. Per the germline V gene, CDR1 is SGHNT and CDR2 is YYREEE (reference sequence). This CDR3 is 17 amino acids long. Deletions cut 3 bases from V and 4 bases from J, with 22 bases between. The CDR3 loop is CASSSPQVGVLRETQYF. As DNA, the CDR3 is TGTGCCAGCAGCTCGCCCCAGGTGGGCGTATTACGAGAGACCCAGTACTTC.

J is TRBJ1-6 and V is TRBV6-5; 10 nucleotides agree with TRBD1. V trimming: 4 bases; J trimming: 6 bases; junction bases outside the gene matches: 3. Germline values: CDR1 MNHEY, CDR2 SVGAGI. This CDR3 has 15 residues. The CDR3 reads CASSLGTGVNSPLHF. The DNA of the CDR3 is TGTGCCAGCAGTTTGGGGACAGGGGTTAATTCACCCCTCCACTTT.